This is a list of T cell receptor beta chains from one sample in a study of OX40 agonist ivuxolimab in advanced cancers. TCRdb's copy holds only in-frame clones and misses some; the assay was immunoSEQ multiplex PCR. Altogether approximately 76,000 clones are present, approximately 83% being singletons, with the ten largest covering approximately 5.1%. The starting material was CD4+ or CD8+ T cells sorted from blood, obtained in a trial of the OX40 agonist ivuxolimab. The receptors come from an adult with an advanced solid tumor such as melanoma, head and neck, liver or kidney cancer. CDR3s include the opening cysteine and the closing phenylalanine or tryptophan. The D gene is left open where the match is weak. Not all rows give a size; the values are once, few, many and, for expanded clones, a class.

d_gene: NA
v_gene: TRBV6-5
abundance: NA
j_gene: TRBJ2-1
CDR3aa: CASSLNRRDEQFF
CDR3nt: TGTGCCAGCAGTTTGAATAGACGGGATGAGCAGTTCTTC

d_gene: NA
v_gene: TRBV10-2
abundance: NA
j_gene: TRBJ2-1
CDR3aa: CASSDRGQGERDNEQFF
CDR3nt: TGCGCCAGCAGTGATAGGGGTCAGGGCGAAAGGGACAATGAGCAGTTCTTC

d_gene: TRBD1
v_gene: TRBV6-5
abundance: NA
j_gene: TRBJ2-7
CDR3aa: CASTKGTGTYEQYF
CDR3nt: TGTGCCAGCACCAAGGGGACAGGGACCTACGAGCAGTACTTC

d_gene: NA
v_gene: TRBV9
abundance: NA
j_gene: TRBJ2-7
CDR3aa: CASARDFVGEQYF
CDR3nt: TGTGCCAGCGCCCGGGACTTCGTAGGGGAGCAGTACTTC

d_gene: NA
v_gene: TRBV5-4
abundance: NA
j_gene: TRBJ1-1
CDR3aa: CASSSGAENTEAFF
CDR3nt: TGTGCCAGCAGCTCTGGGGCAGAAAACACTGAAGCTTTCTTT

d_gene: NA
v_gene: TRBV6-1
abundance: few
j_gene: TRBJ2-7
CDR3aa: CASRRNFPYEQYF
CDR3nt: TGTGCCAGCAGGAGGAATTTCCCCTACGAGCAGTACTTC

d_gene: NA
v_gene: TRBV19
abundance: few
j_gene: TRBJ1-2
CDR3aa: CASSLDNYGYTF
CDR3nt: TGTGCCAGTAGTCTTGACAACTATGGCTACACCTTC

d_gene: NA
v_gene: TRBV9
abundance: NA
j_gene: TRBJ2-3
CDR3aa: CASSVGGTDTQYF
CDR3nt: TGTGCCAGCAGCGTAGGGGGCACAGATACGCAGTATTTT

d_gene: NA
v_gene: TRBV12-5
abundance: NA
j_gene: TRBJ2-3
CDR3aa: CASGLTRDGTSSTDTQYF
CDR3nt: TGTGCTAGTGGTTTGACTCGAGACGGGACCTCTAGCACAGATACGCAGTATTTT

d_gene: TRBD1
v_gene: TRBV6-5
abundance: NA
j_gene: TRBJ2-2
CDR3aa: CASSYDRANTGELFF
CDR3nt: TGTGCCAGCAGTTACGACAGGGCCAACACCGGGGAGCTGTTTTTT

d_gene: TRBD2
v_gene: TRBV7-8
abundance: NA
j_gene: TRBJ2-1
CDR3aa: CASSLTGRAGRTYNEQFF
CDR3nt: TGTGCCAGCAGCTTAACGGGCCGAGCGGGAAGAACCTACAATGAGCAGTTCTTC

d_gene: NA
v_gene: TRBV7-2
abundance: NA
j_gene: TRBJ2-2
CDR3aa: CASSLGSGTGELFF
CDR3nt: TGTGCCAGCAGCTTAGGTAGCGGCACCGGGGAGCTGTTTTTT

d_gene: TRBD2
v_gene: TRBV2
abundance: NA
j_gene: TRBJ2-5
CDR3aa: CASSELVAGEFQETQYF
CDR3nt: TGTGCCAGCAGTGAATTGGTAGCGGGGGAGTTTCAAGAGACCCAGTACTTC

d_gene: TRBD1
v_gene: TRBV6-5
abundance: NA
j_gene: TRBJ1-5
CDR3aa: CASRQTGGGNQPQHF
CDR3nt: TGTGCCAGCAGACAGACAGGGGGCGGCAATCAGCCCCAGCATTTT

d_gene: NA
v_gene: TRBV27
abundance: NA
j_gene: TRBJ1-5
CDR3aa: CASSLGQINQPQHF
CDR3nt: TGTGCCAGCAGTTTGGGGCAAATCAATCAGCCCCAGCATTTT

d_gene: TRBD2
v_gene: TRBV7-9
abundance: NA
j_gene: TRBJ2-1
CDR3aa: CASSPWTSGGYNEQFF
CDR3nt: TGTGCCAGCAGCCCATGGACTAGCGGGGGGTACAATGAGCAGTTCTTC

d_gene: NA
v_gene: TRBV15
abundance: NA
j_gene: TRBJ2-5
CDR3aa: CATSRGGTEETQYF
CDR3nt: TGTGCCACCAGCAGAGGTGGGACTGAAGAGACCCAGTACTTC

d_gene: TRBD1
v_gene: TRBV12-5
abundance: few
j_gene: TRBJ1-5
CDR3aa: CASVSGQGWGQPQHF
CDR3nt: TGTGCTAGTGTGTCGGGACAGGGCTGGGGACAGCCCCAGCATTTT

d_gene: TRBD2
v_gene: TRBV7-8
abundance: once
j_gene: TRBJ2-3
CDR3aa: CASSWVGGGTDTQYF
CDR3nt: TGTGCCAGCAGCTGGGTTGGGGGGGGCACAGATACGCAGTATTTT

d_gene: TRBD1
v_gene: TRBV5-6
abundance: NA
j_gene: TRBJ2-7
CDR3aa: CASSTRTGTTYEQYF
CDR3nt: TGTGCCAGCAGCACCCGGACAGGGACGACCTACGAGCAGTACTTC

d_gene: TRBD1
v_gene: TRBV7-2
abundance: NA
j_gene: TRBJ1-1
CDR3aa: CASSSTGVEAFF
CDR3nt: TGTGCCAGCAGCTCTACAGGGGTTGAAGCTTTCTTT

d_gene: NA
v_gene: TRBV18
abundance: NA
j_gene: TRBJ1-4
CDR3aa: CASSPQGASTEKLFF
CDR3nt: TGTGCCAGCTCACCACAAGGGGCCAGCACCGAAAAACTGTTTTTT

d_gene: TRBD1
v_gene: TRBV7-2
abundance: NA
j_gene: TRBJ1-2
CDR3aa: CASSLNRGDYGYTF
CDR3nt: TGTGCCAGCAGCTTAAACAGGGGGGACTATGGCTACACCTTC

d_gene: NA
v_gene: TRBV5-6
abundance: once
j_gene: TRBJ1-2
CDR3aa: CASSFGGGGYTF
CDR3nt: TGTGCCAGCAGCTTCGGAGGGGGTGGCTACACCTTC

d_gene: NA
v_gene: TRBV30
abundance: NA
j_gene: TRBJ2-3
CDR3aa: CAWSVGAGSTDTQYF
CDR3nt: TGTGCCTGGAGTGTAGGTGCGGGCAGCACAGATACGCAGTATTTT

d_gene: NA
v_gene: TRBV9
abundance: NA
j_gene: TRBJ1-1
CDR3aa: CASSVGGAGVGSNTEAFF
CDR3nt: TGTGCCAGCAGCGTAGGCGGGGCAGGGGTAGGGTCGAACACTGAAGCTTTCTTT

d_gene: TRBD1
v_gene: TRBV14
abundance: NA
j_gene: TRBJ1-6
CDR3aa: CASSQVGQGSPLHF
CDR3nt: TGTGCCAGCAGCCAAGTGGGACAGGGGTCACCCCTCCACTTT

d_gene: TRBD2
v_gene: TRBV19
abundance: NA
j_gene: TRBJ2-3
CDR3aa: CASLPAGGRTDTQYF
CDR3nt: TGTGCCAGCCTCCCTGCGGGAGGGAGGACAGATACGCAGTATTTT

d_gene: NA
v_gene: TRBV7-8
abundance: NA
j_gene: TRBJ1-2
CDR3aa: CASSLSGLGYTF
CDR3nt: TGTGCCAGCAGCTTATCCGGTCTTGGCTACACCTTC

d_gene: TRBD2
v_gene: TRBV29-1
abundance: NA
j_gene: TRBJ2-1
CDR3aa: CSVEEGSGVSFYNEQFF
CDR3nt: TGCAGCGTAGAGGAAGGTAGCGGGGTTTCCTTTTACAATGAGCAGTTCTTC

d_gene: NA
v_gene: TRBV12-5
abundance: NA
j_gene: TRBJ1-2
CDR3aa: CASGELYGYTF
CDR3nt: TGTGCTAGTGGGGAACTCTATGGCTACACCTTC

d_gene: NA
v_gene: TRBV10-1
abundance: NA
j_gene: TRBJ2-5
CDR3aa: CASSDSGQETQYF
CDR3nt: TGCGCCAGCAGTGACAGTGGACAAGAGACCCAGTACTTC

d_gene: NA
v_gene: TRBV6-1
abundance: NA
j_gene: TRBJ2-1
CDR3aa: CASCTGSSYNEQFF
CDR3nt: TGTGCCAGCTGCACAGGGAGCTCCTACAATGAGCAGTTCTTC

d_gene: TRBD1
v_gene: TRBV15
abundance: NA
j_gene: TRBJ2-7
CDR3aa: CATSSPGGQGVNEQYF
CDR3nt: TGTGCCACCAGTTCTCCCGGGGGACAGGGGGTGAACGAGCAGTACTTC

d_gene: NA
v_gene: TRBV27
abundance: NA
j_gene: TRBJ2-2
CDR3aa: CASSLTTNTGELFF
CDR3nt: TGTGCCAGCAGTTTAACTACGAACACCGGGGAGCTGTTTTTT

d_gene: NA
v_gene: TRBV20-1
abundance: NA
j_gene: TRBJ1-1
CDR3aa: CSGSEAEAFF
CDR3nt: TGCAGTGGGTCGGAAGCTGAAGCTTTCTTT

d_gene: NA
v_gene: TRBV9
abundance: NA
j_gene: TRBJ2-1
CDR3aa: CASSSPGGPNEQFF
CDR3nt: TGTGCCAGCAGCTCCCCGGGGGGCCCGAATGAGCAGTTCTTC

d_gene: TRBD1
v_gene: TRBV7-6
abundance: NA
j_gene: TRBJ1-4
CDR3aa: CASSPRTGGLGGEKLFF
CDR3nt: TGTGCCAGCAGTCCTCGGACAGGGGGCCTGGGTGGTGAAAAACTGTTTTTT

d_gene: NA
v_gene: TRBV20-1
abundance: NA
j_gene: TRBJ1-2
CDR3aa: CSASSGPGYTF
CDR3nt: TGCAGTGCTTCCTCAGGGCCCGGCTACACCTTC

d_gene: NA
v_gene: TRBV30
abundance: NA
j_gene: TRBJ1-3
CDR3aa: CAWSVGSAAGNTIYF
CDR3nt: TGTGCCTGGAGTGTCGGCAGCGCAGCTGGAAACACCATATATTTT

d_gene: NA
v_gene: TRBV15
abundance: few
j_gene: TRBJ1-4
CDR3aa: CATSRTTRSTNEKLFF
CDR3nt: TGTGCCACCAGCAGAACGACGAGGTCAACTAATGAAAAACTGTTTTTT

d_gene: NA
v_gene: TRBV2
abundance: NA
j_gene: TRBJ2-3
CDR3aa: CASRVTSGTSDTQYF
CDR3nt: TGTGCCAGCAGGGTTACTAGTGGAACTTCAGATACGCAGTATTTT

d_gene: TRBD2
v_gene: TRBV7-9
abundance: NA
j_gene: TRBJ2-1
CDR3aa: CASSPGTSEASYNEQFF
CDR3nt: TGTGCCAGCAGCCCTGGGACTAGCGAGGCCTCCTACAATGAGCAGTTCTTC

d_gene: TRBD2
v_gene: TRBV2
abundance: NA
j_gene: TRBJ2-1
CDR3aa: CASSVLAGEKQFF
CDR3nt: TGTGCCAGCAGTGTCCTAGCGGGAGAGAAGCAGTTCTTC

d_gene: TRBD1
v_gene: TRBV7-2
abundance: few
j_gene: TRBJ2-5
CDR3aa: CASSSLGQGETQYF
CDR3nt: TGTGCCAGCAGCTCACTGGGACAGGGTGAGACCCAGTACTTC

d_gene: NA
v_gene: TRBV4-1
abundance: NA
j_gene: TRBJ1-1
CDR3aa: CASSALTVTTEAFF
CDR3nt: TGCGCCAGCAGCGCCTTGACAGTTACCACTGAAGCTTTCTTT

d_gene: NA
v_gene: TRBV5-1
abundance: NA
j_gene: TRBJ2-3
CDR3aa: CASSLRGTNTDTQYF
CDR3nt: TGCGCCAGCAGCTTAAGGGGGACAAACACAGATACGCAGTATTTT

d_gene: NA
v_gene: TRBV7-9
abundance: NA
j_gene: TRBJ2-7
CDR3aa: CASSRAPSSYEQYF
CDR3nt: TGTGCCAGCAGCCGCGCCCCCAGCTCCTACGAGCAGTACTTC

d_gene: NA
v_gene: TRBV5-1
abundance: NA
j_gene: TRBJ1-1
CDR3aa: CASSLGGEKNTEAFF
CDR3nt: TGCGCCAGCAGCTTGGGGGGAGAGAAAAACACTGAAGCTTTCTTT